This entry features one T cell receptor beta chain sequence. The record originates from a study of technical replicates of blood from several donors. Germline V gives CDR1 MGHRA, CDR2 YSYEKL. The CDR3 totals 14 residues. V was clipped by 6 bases and J by 5 bases, with 17 bases between them. The data were produced by immunoSEQ multiplex PCR, yet TCRdb's version contains in-frame clones alone and is incomplete. The sample holds 75,000 or so clones, over 90% seen once. V gene TRBV4-1 combines with J gene TRBJ2-7; D is unresolved. This receptor was obtained from a human donor in good health. The sequenced sample was T cells isolated from PBMCs. The CDR3 nucleotides are TGCGCCAGCAGTCCCTTGGCAGGTGTAGACGAGCAGTACTTC. Translation gives CASSPLAGVDEQYF.